This entry concerns a single T cell receptor (beta chain). Libraries were prepared by immunoSEQ multiplex PCR; TCRdb keeps only in-frame clonotypes and omits some of them. The table shows about 560,000 clones, with roughly four fifths occurring only once. Healthy and HIV-negative, the adult donors had no recent acute infections or vaccinations. These data originate in a study of shared clonotypes between healthy human individuals. The sequence was collected from a woman aged 40 to 50 in good health. Some clones in this sample may be carry-over from other donors' samples. The sample consisted of PBMCs.

The CDR3 sequence: CAWSAWGRDNEKLFF. The CDR3 DNA follows: TGTGCCTGGAGTGCGTGGGGGAGAGATAATGAAAAACTGTTTTTT. This chain connects TRBV30 to TRBJ1-4; maybe TRBD1 (5 bases). Per the germline V gene, CDR1 is GTSNPN and CDR2 is SVGIG (reference sequence). V lost 1 base, J lost 4 bases, and 13 bases lay in between. The length of the CDR3 is 15 residues. The whole variable domain, filled in from reference TRBV30 and TRBJ1-4, reads SQTIHQWPATLVQPVGSPLSLECTVEGTSNPNLYWYRQAAGRGLQLLFYSVGIGQISSEVPQNLSASRPQDRQFILSSKKLLLSDSGFYLCAWSAWGRDNEKLFFGSGTQLSVL.